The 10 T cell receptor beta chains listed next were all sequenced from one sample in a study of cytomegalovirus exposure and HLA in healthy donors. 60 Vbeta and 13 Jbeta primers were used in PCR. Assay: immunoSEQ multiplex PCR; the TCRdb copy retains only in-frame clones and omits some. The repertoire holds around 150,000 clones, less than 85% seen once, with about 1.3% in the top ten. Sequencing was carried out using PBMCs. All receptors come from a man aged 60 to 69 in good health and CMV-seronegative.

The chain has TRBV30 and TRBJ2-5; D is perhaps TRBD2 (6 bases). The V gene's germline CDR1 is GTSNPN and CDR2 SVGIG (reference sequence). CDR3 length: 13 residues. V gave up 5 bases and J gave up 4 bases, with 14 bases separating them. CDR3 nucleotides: TGTGCCTGGGCTACGGAGGGCACAGAGACCCAGTACTTC. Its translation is CAWATEGTETQYF.

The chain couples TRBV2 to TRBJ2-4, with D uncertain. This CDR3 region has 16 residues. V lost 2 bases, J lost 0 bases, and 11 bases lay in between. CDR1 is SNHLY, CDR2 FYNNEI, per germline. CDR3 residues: CASSENADLAKNIQYF. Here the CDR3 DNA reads TGTGCCAGCAGTGAAAATGCAGATCTAGCCAAAAACATTCAGTACTTC. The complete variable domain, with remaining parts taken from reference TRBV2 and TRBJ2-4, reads EPEVTQTPSHQVTQMGQEVILRCVPISNHLYFYWYRQILGQKVEFLVSFYNNEISEKSEIFDDQFSVERPDGSNFTLKIRSTKLEDSAMYFCASSENADLAKNIQYFGAGTRLSVL.

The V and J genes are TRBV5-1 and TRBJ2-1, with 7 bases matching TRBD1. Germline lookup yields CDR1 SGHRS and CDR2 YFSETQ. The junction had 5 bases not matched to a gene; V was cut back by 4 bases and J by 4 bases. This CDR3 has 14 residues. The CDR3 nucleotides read TGCGCCAGCAGCCAGGGGGATTTGTACAATGAGCAGTTCTTC. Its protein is CASSQGDLYNEQFF. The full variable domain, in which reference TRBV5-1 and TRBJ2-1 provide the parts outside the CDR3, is KAGVTQTPRYLIKTRGQQVTLSCSPISGHRSVSWYQQTPGQGLQFLFEYFSETQRNKGNFPGRFSGRQFSNSRSEMNVSTLELGDSALYLCASSQGDLYNEQFFGPGTRLTVL.

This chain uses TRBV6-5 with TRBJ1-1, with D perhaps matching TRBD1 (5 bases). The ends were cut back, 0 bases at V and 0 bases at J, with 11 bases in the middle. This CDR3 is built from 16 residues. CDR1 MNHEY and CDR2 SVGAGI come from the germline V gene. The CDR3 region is CASSYSTPGMNTEAFF. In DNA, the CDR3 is TGTGCCAGCAGTTACTCGACTCCAGGGATGAACACTGAAGCTTTCTTT.

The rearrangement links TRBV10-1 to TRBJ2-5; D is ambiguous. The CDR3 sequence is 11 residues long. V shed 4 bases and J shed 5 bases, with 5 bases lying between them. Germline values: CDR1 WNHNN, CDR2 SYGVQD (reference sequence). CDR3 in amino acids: CASSVRETQYF. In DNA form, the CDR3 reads TGCGCCAGCAGTGTACGGGAGACCCAGTACTTC.

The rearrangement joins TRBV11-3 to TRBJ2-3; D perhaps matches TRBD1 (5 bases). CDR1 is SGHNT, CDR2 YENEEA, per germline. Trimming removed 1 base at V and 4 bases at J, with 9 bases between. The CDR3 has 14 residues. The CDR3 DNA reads TGTGCCAGCAGCTTAGGGTTAGGGGCAGATACGCAGTATTTT. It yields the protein CASSLGLGADTQYF.

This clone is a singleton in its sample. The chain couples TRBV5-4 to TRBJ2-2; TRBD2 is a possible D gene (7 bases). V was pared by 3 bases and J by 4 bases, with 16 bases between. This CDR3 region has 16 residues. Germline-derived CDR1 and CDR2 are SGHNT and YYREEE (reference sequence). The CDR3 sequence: CASSSAVGGPTGELFF. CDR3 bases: TGTGCCAGCAGCTCGGCCGTGGGGGGGCCCACCGGGGAGCTGTTTTTT.

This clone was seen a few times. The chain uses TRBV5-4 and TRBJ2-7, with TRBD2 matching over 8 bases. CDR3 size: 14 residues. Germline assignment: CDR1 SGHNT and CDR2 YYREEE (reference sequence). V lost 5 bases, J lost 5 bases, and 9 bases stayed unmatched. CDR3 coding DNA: TGTGCCAGCAGTCGAGCGGGAGCTGGGAACGAGCAGTACTTC. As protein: CASSRAGAGNEQYF.

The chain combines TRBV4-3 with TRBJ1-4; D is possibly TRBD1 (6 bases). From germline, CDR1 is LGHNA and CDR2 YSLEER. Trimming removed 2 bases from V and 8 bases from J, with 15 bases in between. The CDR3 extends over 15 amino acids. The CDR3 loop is CASSQQTGSGEKLFF. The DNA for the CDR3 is TGCGCCAGCAGCCAACAAACAGGGAGTGGCGAAAAACTGTTTTTT.

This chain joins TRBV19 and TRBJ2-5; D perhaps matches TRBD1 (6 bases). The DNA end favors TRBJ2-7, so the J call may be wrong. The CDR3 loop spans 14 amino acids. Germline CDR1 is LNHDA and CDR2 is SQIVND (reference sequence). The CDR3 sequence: CASSIQGTSYEQYF. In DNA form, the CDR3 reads TGTGCCAGTAGTATACAGGGGACATCCTACGAGCAGTACTTC.